This T cell receptor (beta chain) was found in a study of blood T cell repertoires in COVID-19. Across the study: There were acute and convalescent COVID-19 samples, and they came from the United States, Italy and Spain.

The CDR3 spans 17 residues. Trimming shortened V by 2 bases and J by 0 bases, and 11 bases separated the two germline ends. Germline CDR1 is SEHNR and CDR2 is FQNEAQ (reference sequence). Per the authors' pipeline: Estimated nucleated cell counts came from reference gene primer amplification. Profiling relied on immunoSEQ multiplex PCR, and the TCRdb table lists in-frame clones only, not all of them. V, J and clone size were drawn from that table, and D and trimming were deduced from the DNA. The table lists approximately 52,000 clones, about 91% of them singletons. The source material was peripheral blood. The sequence came from a man in his sixties with active COVID-19. V gene TRBV7-9 combines with J gene TRBJ2-6; D not certain. The CDR3 reads CASSLQALVSGANVLTF. The CDR3 region has the DNA TGTGCCAGCAGCTTACAGGCCTTAGTCTCTGGGGCCAACGTCCTGACTTTC. Looking up the rest from reference TRBV7-9 and TRBJ2-6 gives the full variable domain: DTGVSQNPRHKITKRGQNVTFRCDPISEHNRLYWYRQTLGQGPEFLTYFQNEAQLEKSRLLSDRFSAERPKGSFSTLEIQRTEQGDSAMYLCASSLQALVSGANVLTFGAGSRLTVL.